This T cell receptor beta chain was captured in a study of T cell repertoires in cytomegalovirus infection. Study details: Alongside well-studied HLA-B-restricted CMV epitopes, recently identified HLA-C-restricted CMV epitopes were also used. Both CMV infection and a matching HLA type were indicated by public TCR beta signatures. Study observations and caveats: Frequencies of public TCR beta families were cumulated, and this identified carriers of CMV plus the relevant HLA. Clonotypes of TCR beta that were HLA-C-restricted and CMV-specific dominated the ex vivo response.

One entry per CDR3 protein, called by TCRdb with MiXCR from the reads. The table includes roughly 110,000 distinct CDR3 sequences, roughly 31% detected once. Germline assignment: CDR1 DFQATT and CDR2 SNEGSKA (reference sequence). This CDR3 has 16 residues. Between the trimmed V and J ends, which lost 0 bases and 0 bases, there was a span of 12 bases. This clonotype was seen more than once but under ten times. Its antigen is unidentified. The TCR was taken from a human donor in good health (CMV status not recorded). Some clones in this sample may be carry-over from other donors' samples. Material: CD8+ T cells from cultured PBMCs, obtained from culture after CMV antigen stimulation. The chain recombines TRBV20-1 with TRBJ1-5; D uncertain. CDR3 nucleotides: TGCAGTGCTAGAGATCGAAAAGGTAATAGCAATCAGCCCCAGCATTTT. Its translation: CSARDRKGNSNQPQHF.